The source of this T cell receptor beta chain is a study of cytomegalovirus exposure and HLA in healthy donors. Study-level background: Around 86 million unique TCRs, all from HLA-typed donors, were included in an early release of the data.

CDR1 is GTSNPN, CDR2 SVGIG, per germline (reference sequence). This CDR3 contains 13 residues. V lost 5 bases and J 9 bases, leaving 14 bases between the germline ends. A remark on this clone: As yet, its antigen is unknown.

Study-level findings and limits: Later analysis identified a missense DCLRE1C variant that was linked to TCR beta V- and J-gene trimming.

13 Jbeta primers and 60 Vbeta primers were used for the PCR. The method was immunoSEQ multiplex PCR; TCRdb's version includes in-frame clones alone and lacks a portion of them. The sample includes approximately 93,000 clones, just under 80% of them seen just once. Sequencing used PBMCs. The genes are TRBV30 and TRBJ1-6; the D is unclear. The receptor was derived from a woman in her thirties or forties in good health and CMV-seronegative. CDR3 nucleotides: TGTGCCTGGTCCGGGTCTCTAAGTTCACCCCTCCACTTT. Amino acids: CAWSGSLSSPLHF.